The entry below gives a single T cell receptor beta chain sequence along with its context. The antigen remains unidentified. This record belongs to a study of brain T cells in children with intractable seizures. The table came from immunoSEQ multiplex PCR; TCRdb's copy has only in-frame clones and leaves some out. The sample records approximately 5,200 clones, about 91% being singletons. The sequenced cases were selected for having the highest brain T cell transcript signatures. Patients received at least one anti-epileptic drug before surgery. Findings and limits, study-wide: Pre-surgery blood may have been undersampled, hiding some clones. HCMV serostatus was not known, and viral specificity came from CDR3 similarity only. Top 50 brain clonotypes included both public and private clones.

This sequence was found in a boy under three years old with focal cortical dysplasia and intractable seizures. The specimen was resected brain tissue, collected at surgery.

The CDR3 nucleotides read TGCACCAGCAGCCAACTAGCGGGAGTTAAGCAGTACTTC. Translated, it gives CTSSQLAGVKQYF. The chain couples TRBV1 to TRBJ2-7; TRBD2 is the table's D call and was not checked against the DNA. TRBV1 corresponds to a pseudogene. This CDR3 contains 13 residues.